This is a list of T cell receptor beta chains from one sample in a study of vaccination effects on CD4 cells after COVID-19. No antigen has been assigned to these receptors. Assay: immunoSEQ multiplex PCR; the TCRdb copy retains only in-frame clones and omits some. Of more than 50,000 clones in the sample, roughly 80% were seen once. This material consisted of CD4+ T cells from PBMCs cultured without peptide, taken before COVID-19 vaccination. The receptors come from a human donor who received a COVID-19 vaccine. The CDR3 runs from the conserved cysteine through the conserved F or W. D genes are given only for firm matches. Only some rows state a clone size, as once, few, many or a class for expanded clones.

abundance | len | j_gene | d_gene | v_gene | CDR3nt | CDR3aa
once | 15 | TRBJ1-6 | NA | TRBV19 | TGTGCCAGTAGAATCGCAGGGAAAGATAATTCACCCCTCCACTTT | CASRIAGKDNSPLHF
NA | 14 | TRBJ1-1 | TRBD1 | TRBV10-3 | TGTGCCATCAGCGTAGGGGGCGCGGACACTGAAGCTTTCTTT | CAISVGGADTEAFF
NA | 16 | TRBJ1-5 | NA | TRBV12-2 | TGTGCAAGTCGCTTAATTCCGGGGCCCCACAATCAGCCCCAGCATTTT | CASRLIPGPHNQPQHF
few | 11 | TRBJ1-5 | NA | TRBV18 | TGTGCCAGCTCTTTCAATCAGCCCCAGCATTTT | CASSFNQPQHF
NA | 14 | TRBJ2-1 | NA | TRBV7-3 | TGTGCCAGCAGCCCCACCCCCGCCTACAATGAGCAGTTCTTC | CASSPTPAYNEQFF
NA | 12 | TRBJ1-1 | TRBD1 | TRBV11-2 | TGTGCCAGCAGCTTGAAGGGACAGGAAGCTTTCTTT | CASSLKGQEAFF
NA | 15 | TRBJ1-1 | NA | TRBV7-2 | TGTGCCAGCAGCCCGGGGTTTAGTTTTAACACTGAAGCTTTCTTT | CASSPGFSFNTEAFF
NA | 16 | TRBJ1-6 | NA | TRBV2 | TGTGCCAGCACCGATCGATCGAGCTCCTATAATTCACCCCTCCACTTT | CASTDRSSSYNSPLHF
few | 14 | TRBJ2-2 | NA | TRBV7-2 | TGTGCCAGCAGCCGGATATCGAACACCGGGGAGCTGTTTTTT | CASSRISNTGELFF
NA | 17 | TRBJ2-2 | NA | TRBV28 | TGTGCCAGCAGCTCACCCCCCGGACACTCGAACACCGGGGAGCTGTTTTTT | CASSSPPGHSNTGELFF
few | 14 | TRBJ1-1 | NA | TRBV7-8 | TGTGCCAGCAGCTGGGTGAGAGGGGAGACTGAAGCTTTCTTT | CASSWVRGETEAFF
NA | 14 | TRBJ2-3 | TRBD2 | TRBV24-1 | TGTGCCACCAGGGGGACTAGCGGGATAGATACGCAGTATTTT | CATRGTSGIDTQYF
NA | 19 | TRBJ2-1 | TRBD2 | TRBV24-1 | TGTGCCACCAGTCCTTCTAGCGGGTCTAGCGGGGGGATCTACAATGAGCAGTTCTTC | CATSPSSGSSGGIYNEQFF
NA | 15 | TRBJ2-1 | TRBD2 | TRBV24-1 | TGTGCCACCAGTGAAGGACTAGCGAGCTACAATGAGCAGTTCTTC | CATSEGLASYNEQFF
NA | 14 | TRBJ1-2 | NA | TRBV19 | TGTGCCAGTAGTCCCCAGATGGGGAGCGGTGGCTACACCTTC | CASSPQMGSGGYTF
once | 15 | TRBJ2-1 | TRBD2 | TRBV7-6 | TGTGCCAGCAGCTTATCGCGGGGGGTTGTCTATGAGCAGTTCTTC | CASSLSRGVVYEQFF
once | 15 | TRBJ1-6 | NA | TRBV30 | TGTGCCTGGAGTGGGGACCCTTTGGGGAATTCACCCCTCCACTTT | CAWSGDPLGNSPLHF
NA | 16 | TRBJ1-4 | NA | TRBV6-5 | TGTGCCAGCAGTTACGGGCAAATCCGAAAGGGAGAAAAACTGTTTTTT | CASSYGQIRKGEKLFF
NA | 14 | TRBJ2-3 | TRBD1 | TRBV2 | TGTGCCAGCAGTGGACAGGGGGCAGATGATACGCAGTATTTT | CASSGQGADDTQYF
NA | 16 | TRBJ2-3 | NA | TRBV24-1 | TGTGCCACCAGTGATCCTCAACCGGGGGAAACAGATACGCAGTATTTT | CATSDPQPGETDTQYF
NA | 15 | TRBJ1-5 | NA | TRBV21-1 | TGTGCCACTCCACCCCGGGGACAGGGATATCAGCCCCAGCATTTT | CATPPRGQGYQPQHF
NA | 16 | TRBJ2-1 | TRBD2 | TRBV28 | TGTGCCACCACCCTACGGCTAGCGGGGGGGTGGGGTGAGCAGTTCTTC | CATTLRLAGGWGEQFF
NA | 17 | TRBJ1-5 | NA | TRBV2 | TGTGCCAGCAGTGAATTTAGCAGGGCCTCCAGCAATCAGCCCCAGCATTTT | CASSEFSRASSNQPQHF
NA | 13 | TRBJ1-1 | TRBD1 | TRBV2 | TGTGCCAGCAGTGGACAGGGTTTCACTGAAGCTTTCTTT | CASSGQGFTEAFF
NA | 16 | TRBJ2-3 | TRBD2 | TRBV5-1 | TGCGCCAGCAGCGGGGGGCTAGCGGGGGGGCCTGTTACGCAGTATTTT | CASSGGLAGGPVTQYF
NA | 16 | TRBJ1-1 | NA | TRBV27 | TGTGCCAGCAGTTCTCCCCGCCCCAGGGCGAACACTGAAGCTTTCTTT | CASSSPRPRANTEAFF
NA | 12 | TRBJ2-1 | NA | TRBV30 | TGTGCCTGGAGTGTAATGTCCAATGAGCAGTTCTTC | CAWSVMSNEQFF
NA | 17 | TRBJ1-2 | TRBD1 | TRBV30 | TGTGCCTGGAATGTAAGGGAGACAGGGGGCAGAAACTATGGCTACACCTTC | CAWNVRETGGRNYGYTF
NA | 14 | TRBJ1-2 | TRBD1 | TRBV3-1/TRBV3-2 | TGTGCCAGCAGTACCGGGACAGGGATAGGTGGCTACACCTTC | CASSTGTGIGGYTF
NA | 17 | TRBJ2-6 | TRBD1 | TRBV6-1 | TGTGCCAGCAGTGCGAGACAGGGGCTCTCTGGGGCCAACGTCCTGACTTTC | CASSARQGLSGANVLTF
NA | 15 | TRBJ1-2 | NA | TRBV6-6 | TGTGCCAGCAGCCCTTACGACGGCTCTAACTATGGCTACACCTTC | CASSPYDGSNYGYTF
NA | 15 | TRBJ1-1 | TRBD1 | TRBV7-8 | TGTGCCAGCAGCACTAGACAGGGGGCGAACACTGAAGCTTTCTTT | CASSTRQGANTEAFF